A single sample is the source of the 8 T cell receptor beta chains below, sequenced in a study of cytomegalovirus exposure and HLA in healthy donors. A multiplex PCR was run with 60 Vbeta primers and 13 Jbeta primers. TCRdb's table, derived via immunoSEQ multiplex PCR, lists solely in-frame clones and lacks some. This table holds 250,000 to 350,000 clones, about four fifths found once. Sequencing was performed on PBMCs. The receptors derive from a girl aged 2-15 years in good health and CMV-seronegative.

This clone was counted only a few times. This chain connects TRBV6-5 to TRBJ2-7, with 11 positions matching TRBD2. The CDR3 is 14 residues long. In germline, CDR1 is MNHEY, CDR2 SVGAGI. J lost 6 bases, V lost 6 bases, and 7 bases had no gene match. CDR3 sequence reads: CASSTTSGRSEQYF. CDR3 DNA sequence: TGTGCCAGCAGCACCACTAGCGGGAGATCCGAGCAGTACTTC.

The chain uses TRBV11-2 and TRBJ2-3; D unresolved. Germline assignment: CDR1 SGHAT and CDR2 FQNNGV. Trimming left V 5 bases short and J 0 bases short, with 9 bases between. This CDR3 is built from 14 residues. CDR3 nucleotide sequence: TGTGCCAGCAGCGACTTGGTCAGCACAGATACGCAGTATTTT. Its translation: CASSDLVSTDTQYF.

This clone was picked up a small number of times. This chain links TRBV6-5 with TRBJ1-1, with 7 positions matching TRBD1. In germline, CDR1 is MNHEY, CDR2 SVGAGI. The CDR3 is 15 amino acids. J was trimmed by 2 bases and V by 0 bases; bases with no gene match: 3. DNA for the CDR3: TGTGCCAGCAGTTACTCGTACAGGGGAAACACTGAAGCTTTCTTT. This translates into CASSYSYRGNTEAFF.

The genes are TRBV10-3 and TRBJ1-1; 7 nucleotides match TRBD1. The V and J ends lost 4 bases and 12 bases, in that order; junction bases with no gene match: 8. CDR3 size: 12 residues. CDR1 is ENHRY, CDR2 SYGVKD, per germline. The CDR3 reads CAISVPGQLTFF. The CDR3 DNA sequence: TGTGCCATCAGTGTCCCGGGACAGCTAACTTTCTTT.

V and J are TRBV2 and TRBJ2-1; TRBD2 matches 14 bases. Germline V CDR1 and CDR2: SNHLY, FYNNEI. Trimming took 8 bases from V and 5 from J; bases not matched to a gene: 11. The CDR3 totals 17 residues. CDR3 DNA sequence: TGTGCCAGCCATGGTCAGACTAGCGGGAGGGCAAACAATGAGCAGTTCTTC. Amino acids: CASHGQTSGRANNEQFF.

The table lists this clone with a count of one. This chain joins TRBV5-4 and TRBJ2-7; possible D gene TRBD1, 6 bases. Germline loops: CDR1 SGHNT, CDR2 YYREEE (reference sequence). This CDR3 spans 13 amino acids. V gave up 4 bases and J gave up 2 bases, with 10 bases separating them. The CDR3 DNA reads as TGTGCCAGCAGCGTCGACAGGACCTACGAGCAGTACTTC. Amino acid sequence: CASSVDRTYEQYF.

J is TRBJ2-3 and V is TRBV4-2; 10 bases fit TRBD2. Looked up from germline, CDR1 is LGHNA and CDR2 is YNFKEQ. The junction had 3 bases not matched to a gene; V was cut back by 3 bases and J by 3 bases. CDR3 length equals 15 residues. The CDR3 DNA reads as TGTGCCAGCAGCCAGTTAGCGGGGGGAACAGATACGCAGTATTTT. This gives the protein CASSQLAGGTDTQYF.

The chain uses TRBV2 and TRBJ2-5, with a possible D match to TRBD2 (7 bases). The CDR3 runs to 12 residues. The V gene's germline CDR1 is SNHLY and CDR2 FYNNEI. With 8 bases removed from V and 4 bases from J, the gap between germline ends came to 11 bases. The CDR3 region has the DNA TGTGCCAGCTTGGGAGGGGGAGAGACCCAGTACTTC. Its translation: CASLGGGETQYF.